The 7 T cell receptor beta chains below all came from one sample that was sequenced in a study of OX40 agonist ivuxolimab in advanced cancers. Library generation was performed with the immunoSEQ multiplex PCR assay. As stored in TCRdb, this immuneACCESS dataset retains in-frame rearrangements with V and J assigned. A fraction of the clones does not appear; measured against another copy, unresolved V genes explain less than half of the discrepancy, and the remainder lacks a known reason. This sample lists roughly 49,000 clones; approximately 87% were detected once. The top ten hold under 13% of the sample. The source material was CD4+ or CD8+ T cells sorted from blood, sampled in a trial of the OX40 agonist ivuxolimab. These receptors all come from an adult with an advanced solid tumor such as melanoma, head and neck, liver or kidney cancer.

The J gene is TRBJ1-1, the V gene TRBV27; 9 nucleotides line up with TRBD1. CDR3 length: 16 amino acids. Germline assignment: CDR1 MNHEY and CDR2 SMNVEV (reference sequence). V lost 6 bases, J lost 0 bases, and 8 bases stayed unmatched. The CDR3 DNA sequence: TGTGCCAGCAGAGGACAGGGGTATGGCATGAACACTGAAGCTTTCTTT. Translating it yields CASRGQGYGMNTEAFF.

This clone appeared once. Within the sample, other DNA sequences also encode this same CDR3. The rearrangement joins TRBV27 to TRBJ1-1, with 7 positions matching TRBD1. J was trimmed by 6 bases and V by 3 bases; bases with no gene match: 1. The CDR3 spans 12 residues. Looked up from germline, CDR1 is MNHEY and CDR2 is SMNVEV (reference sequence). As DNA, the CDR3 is TGTGCCAGCAGTTTCAGGGGGGCTGAAGCTTTCTTT. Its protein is CASSFRGAEAFF.

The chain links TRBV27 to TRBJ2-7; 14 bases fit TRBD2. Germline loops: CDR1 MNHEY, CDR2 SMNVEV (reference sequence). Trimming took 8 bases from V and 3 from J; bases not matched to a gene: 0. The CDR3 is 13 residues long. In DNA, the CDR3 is TGTGCCAGCGGGACTAGCGGGAGCTACGAGCAGTACTTC. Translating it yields CASGTSGSYEQYF.

The CDR3 bases are TGTGCCAGTAGTATGGGATTAGCCTACGAGCAGTACTTC. Translating it yields CASSMGLAYEQYF. V is TRBV19 and J is TRBJ2-7; D unresolved. The CDR3 runs 13 residues. Looked up from germline, CDR1 is LNHDA and CDR2 is SQIVND (reference sequence). V gave up 3 bases and J gave up 2 bases, with 8 bases separating them. Supplemented by reference TRBV19 and TRBJ2-7, the full variable domain reads DGGITQSPKYLFRKEGQNVTLSCEQNLNHDAMYWYRQDPGQGLRLIYYSQIVNDFQKGDIAEGYSVSREKKESFPLTVTSAQKNPTAFYLCASSMGLAYEQYFGPGTRLTVT.

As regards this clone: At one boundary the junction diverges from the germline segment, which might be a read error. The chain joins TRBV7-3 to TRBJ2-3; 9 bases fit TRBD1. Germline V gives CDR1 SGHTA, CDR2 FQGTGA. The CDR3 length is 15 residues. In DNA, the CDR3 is TGTGCCAGCAGCGTAACAGGGGGCTCGGGAGATACGCAGTATTTT. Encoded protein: CASSVTGGSGDTQYF.

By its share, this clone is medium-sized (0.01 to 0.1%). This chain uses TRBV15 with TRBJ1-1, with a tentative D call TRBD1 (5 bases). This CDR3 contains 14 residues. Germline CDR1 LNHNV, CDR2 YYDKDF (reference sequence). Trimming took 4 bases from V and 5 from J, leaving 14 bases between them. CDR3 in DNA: TGTGCCACCAGCACGGGGGGTCTAAGTACTGAAGCTTTCTTT. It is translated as CATSTGGLSTEAFF.

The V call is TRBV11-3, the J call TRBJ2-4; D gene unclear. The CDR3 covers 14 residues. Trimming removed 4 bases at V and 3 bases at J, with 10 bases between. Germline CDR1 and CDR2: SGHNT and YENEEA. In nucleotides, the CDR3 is TGTGCCAGCAGCTCTGGGAAGTTCAAAAACATTCAGTACTTC. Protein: CASSSGKFKNIQYF.